This T cell receptor (beta chain) comes out of a study of metastatic and nonmetastatic thyroid tumors. In the study overall: The authors compared repertoires across blood and tumor or nodule tissue from malignant and benign thyroid patients. Study conclusions and caveats: Malignant tumors reportedly showed significantly higher TCR beta diversity than benign nodules in both blood and tumor.

Trimming took 0 bases from V and 7 from J; bases not matched to a gene: 6. CDR3 size: 14 residues. Germline V gene sequence: CDR1 SGHRS, CDR2 YFSETQ. Ahead of thyroid surgery, no patient had received treatment of any kind. In the case of this clone: The antigen remains undetermined.

Per the original data handling: Building a distant-metastasis classifier for papillary thyroid cancer drew on CDR3 differences across clinicopathological groups. From the PCR reads, TCRdb re-called clones with MiXCR. These V and J calls rely on TCRdb rather than the paper's analysis. The table has 29,000 or so clones, 4% to 5% seen once. The chain employs TRBV5-1 and TRBJ2-5; 7 nucleotides line up with TRBD2. The receptor was derived from a female donor with papillary thyroid cancer or a benign thyroid nodule (not recorded which). Some clones in this sample may be carry-over from other donors' samples. Sequenced sample: blood. DNA of the CDR3: TGCGCCAGCAGCTTGGTTGCGGGAGATGGGACCCAGTACTTC. Protein product: CASSLVAGDGTQYF.